This passage covers 24 T cell receptor beta chains from one sample sequenced in a study of blood T cells in healthy people across ages. The authors ran a second PCR of about 6 to 11 cycles using a sample-barcoded 5' primer and a J-beta primer mix. TCRdb processed the 5' RACE reads anew with MiXCR; each CDR3 protein has one entry. The sample includes roughly 1.9 million distinct CDR3 sequences, about 39% of them seen just once. The sequenced sample consisted of blood. These TCRs come from a human donor in good health.

The chain employs TRBV29-1 and TRBJ2-3, with D perhaps being TRBD1 or TRBD2 (5 bases each). The CDR3 totals 13 residues. V was pared by 7 bases and J by 2 bases, with 13 bases between. Germline V gene data show CDR1 as SQVTM and CDR2 as ANQGSEA. The CDR3 DNA follows: TGCAGCGGCCGGGACCGGAACACAGATACGCAGTATTTT. Protein product: CSGRDRNTDTQYF.

This clonotype showed up many times. The genes are TRBV12-3 or TRBV12-4 and TRBJ1-2; D may be TRBD1 (5 bases). Trimming removed 6 bases at V and 2 bases at J, with 10 bases between. CDR3 size: 13 residues. Written as DNA, the CDR3 is TGTGCCAGCAGACCCGGGGCAAACTATGGCTACACCTTC. Protein product: CASRPGANYGYTF.

The gene calls are TRBV29-1 and TRBJ1-1; TRBD1 is a possible D gene (5 bases). CDR1 is SQVTM, CDR2 ANQGSEA, per germline. Trimming took off 4 bases at V and 5 bases at J, with 20 bases between the two ends. CDR3 length: 15 residues. For the CDR3, the DNA is TGCAGCGTTGGTTACCAGGGAAGGGTTGTGACTGAAGCTTTCTTT. Encoded protein: CSVGYQGRVVTEAFF.

This clonotype was detected a few times. This rearrangement joins TRBV29-1 to TRBJ2-1, with 8 bases matching TRBD1. V shed 3 bases and J 7 bases; nucleotides not matched to a gene: 11. The germline gives CDR1 SQVTM, CDR2 ANQGSEA. This CDR3 is 15 amino acids long. CDR3 loop: CSVDEPQGALNEQFF. CDR3 coding DNA: TGCAGCGTTGACGAGCCTCAGGGGGCCCTAAATGAGCAGTTCTTC.

The gene calls are TRBV6-2 or TRBV6-3 and TRBJ2-1, with D perhaps matching TRBD1 (5 bases). The CDR3 runs to 13 residues. Per the germline V gene, CDR1 is MNHEY and CDR2 is SVGEGT. The V and J ends lost 0 bases and 14 bases respectively, with 14 bases between them. The CDR3 protein is CASSYSSQGGEFF. The CDR3 bases are TGTGCCAGCAGTTACTCTTCCCAGGGTGGGGAGTTCTTC.

The genes are TRBV20-1 and TRBJ2-3; perhaps TRBD2 as D (6 bases). Germline CDR1 reads DFQATT; CDR2 reads SNEGSKA (reference sequence). The CDR3 totals 13 residues. With 4 bases removed from V and 1 base from J, the gap between germline ends came to 9 bases. CDR3 in amino acids: CSANREGTDTQYF. The CDR3 DNA reads as TGCAGTGCTAATAGGGAGGGCACAGATACGCAGTATTTT.

This clonotype showed up just a few times. V and J are TRBV11-2 and TRBJ2-7, with a weak D call TRBD2 (6 bases). Trimming pared 4 bases from V and 3 bases from J, leaving 13 bases between. The CDR3 is 14 residues long. Germline V gene sequence: CDR1 SGHAT, CDR2 FQNNGV. CDR3 residues: CASSYAGTYYEQYF. CDR3 coding DNA: TGTGCCAGCAGCTACGCGGGGACCTACTACGAGCAGTACTTC.

The chain combines TRBV6-5 with TRBJ1-2, with D possibly being TRBD1 (5 bases). V lost 6 bases and J 7 bases, leaving 12 bases between the germline ends. The CDR3 runs to 12 residues. The germline gives CDR1 MNHEY, CDR2 SVGAGI. CDR3 DNA sequence: TGTGCCAGCAGAACTCCAGGGTTTGGCTACACCTTC. Its translation is CASRTPGFGYTF.

V and J are TRBV20-1 and TRBJ1-4; possibly TRBD1 for D (6 bases). The CDR3 is 13 amino acids. CDR1 is DFQATT, CDR2 SNEGSKA, per germline (reference sequence). Trimming took 1 base from V and 8 from J, leaving 11 bases between them. CDR3 region: CSARVGGTEKLFF. The CDR3, as DNA: TGCAGTGCTAGAGTGGGGGGGACAGAAAAACTGTTTTTT.

This clonotype was detected a few times. This chain links TRBV13 with TRBJ2-7; 7 bases agree with TRBD1. Unmatched junction bases numbered 11, after V lost 4 bases and J lost 5 bases. The CDR3 runs 15 residues. Germline V gene lookup returns CDR1 PRHDT and CDR2 FYEKMQ (reference sequence). The CDR3 loop is CASSSRQGPFNEQYF. As DNA, the CDR3 is TGTGCCAGCAGCTCACGACAGGGACCTTTCAACGAGCAGTACTTC.

A few counts support this clonotype. The rearrangement links TRBV4-1 to TRBJ2-7, with 12 bases identical to TRBD2. CDR1 is MGHRA, CDR2 YSYEKL, per germline. The CDR3 has 16 residues. The V segment lost 5 bases and the J segment 2 bases; nucleotides outside the gene matches: 7. In DNA, the CDR3 is TGCGCCAGCAGCTTCAGACTAGCGGGGGATGCCTACGAGCAGTACTTC. It is translated as CASSFRLAGDAYEQYF.

This chain uses TRBV12-3 or TRBV12-4 with TRBJ1-4, with D unclear. Trimming left V 7 bases short and J 7 bases short, with 19 bases between. This CDR3 is built from 15 residues. The CDR3 bases are TGTGCCAGCAAAACTCACAGTTCCGGAGGTGAAAAACTGTTTTTT. Protein product: CASKTHSSGGEKLFF.

The chain employs TRBV11-2 and TRBJ2-7; 7 positions agree with TRBD1. V was pared by 5 bases and J by 2 bases, with 9 bases of the junction left unmatched. The CDR3 runs 15 residues. Germline CDR1 SGHAT, CDR2 FQNNGV. CDR3 in amino acids: CASSPLGTATYEQYF. CDR3 in DNA: TGTGCCAGCAGCCCCTTGGGGACAGCAACCTACGAGCAGTACTTC. The variable domain in full, completed from reference TRBV11-2 and TRBJ2-7, reads EAGVAQSPRYKIIEKRQSVAFWCNPISGHATLYWYQQILGQGPKLLIQFQNNGVVDDSQLPKDRFSAERLKGVDSTLKIQPAKLEDSAVYLCASSPLGTATYEQYFGPGTRLTVT.

The gene calls are TRBV29-1 and TRBJ1-2, with 7 positions matching TRBD1. J lost 4 bases, V lost 7 bases, and 12 bases had no gene match. The CDR3 totals 14 residues. CDR1 and CDR2 (germline): SQVTM, ANQGSEA. CDR3 amino acids: CSARTGGPIYGYTF. CDR3 DNA sequence: TGCAGCGCACGGACAGGCGGGCCAATCTATGGCTACACCTTC.

This clonotype came up a few times. The V gene is TRBV29-1, the J gene TRBJ1-1; D not resolved. With 5 bases removed from V and 3 bases from J, the gap between germline ends came to 7 bases. The CDR3 has 11 residues. Germline V gene sequence: CDR1 SQVTM, CDR2 ANQGSEA. The CDR3, as DNA: TGCAGCGTTCTGAGCTACACTGAAGCTTTCTTT. Residues: CSVLSYTEAFF. Filled out from reference TRBV29-1 and TRBJ1-1, the complete variable domain reads SAVISQKPSRDICQRGTSLTIQCQVDSQVTMMFWYRQQPGQSLTLIATANQGSEATYESGFVIDKFPISRPNLTFSTLTVSNMSPEDSSIYLCSVLSYTEAFFGQGTRLTVV.

V gene TRBV7-2 combines with J gene TRBJ2-6; possible D gene TRBD2, 6 bases. The V and J ends lost 5 bases and 0 bases respectively, with 17 bases between them. The CDR3 totals 18 residues. The V gene's germline CDR1 is SGHTA and CDR2 FQGNSA. CDR3 nucleotides: TGTGCCAGCAGCCCGTTTCTGGGAGGCATCTCTGGGGCCAACGTCCTGACTTTC. Residues: CASSPFLGGISGANVLTF.

V gene TRBV7-2 combines with J gene TRBJ1-2; possible D gene TRBD1, 5 bases. This CDR3 is built from 15 residues. The ends were cut back, 2 bases at V and 6 bases at J, with 16 bases in the middle. Germline-derived CDR1 and CDR2 are SGHTA and FQGNSA. Written as DNA, the CDR3 is TGTGCCAGCAGCTTATCTTATCGACAGAGAGATGGCTACACCTTC. This gives the protein CASSLSYRQRDGYTF.

V and J are TRBV2 and TRBJ1-2; D remains ambiguous. Germline assignment: CDR1 SNHLY and CDR2 FYNNEI. The ends were cut back, 4 bases at V and 4 bases at J, with 7 bases in the middle. The CDR3 length is 12 residues. The CDR3 region has the DNA TGTGCCAGCAGTGTTTTGGGCTATGGCTACACCTTC. Its protein product is CASSVLGYGYTF.

The V call is TRBV11-2, the J call TRBJ2-6; D gene uncertain. This CDR3 is 16 amino acids long. Germline assignment: CDR1 SGHAT and CDR2 FQNNGV. Deletions cut 5 bases from V and 2 bases from J, with 13 bases between. CDR3 bases: TGTGCCAGCAGCGCCTTCCAGGAAGCTGGGGCCAACGTCCTGACTTTC. Translating gives CASSAFQEAGANVLTF.

The chain links TRBV11-3 to TRBJ1-1; a weak D match, TRBD1 (5 bases). CDR1 and CDR2 from the germline V gene are SGHNT and YENEEA. The V end lost 6 bases, the J end lost 4 bases, and 15 bases lay between the germline ends. The CDR3 loop spans 14 amino acids. The CDR3 sequence: CASSPGTLGTEAFF. In DNA, the CDR3 is TGTGCCAGCAGTCCCGGGACCCTGGGCACTGAAGCTTTCTTT.

This clonotype has just one count. V is TRBV4-1 and J is TRBJ2-3, with D unclear. CDR1 and CDR2 (germline): MGHRA, YSYEKL. The V end was cut by 0 bases, the J end by 0 bases, with 13 bases between. This CDR3 has 17 amino acids. The CDR3 region has the DNA TGCGCCAGCAGCCAAGATGGAAGCAGTTCTAGCACAGATACGCAGTATTTT. Its protein is CASSQDGSSSSTDTQYF.

The table lists this clonotype with a few counts. The CDR3 DNA reads as TGTGCCAGCAGTTTAGCGTTGCAGTCGTTCACCTACGAGCAGTACTTC. Translating it yields CASSLALQSFTYEQYF. This chain joins TRBV12-3 or TRBV12-4 and TRBJ2-7, with D hard to call. The CDR3 spans 16 residues. With 0 bases removed from V and 2 bases from J, the gap between germline ends came to 14 bases.

The chain joins TRBV3-1 to TRBJ1-5; D gene ambiguous. Trimming removed 0 bases from V and 6 bases from J, with 12 bases in between. The length of the CDR3 is 15 residues. Germline V gives CDR1 LGHDT, CDR2 YNNKEL (reference sequence). CDR3 bases: TGTGCCAGCAGCCAAGATCATGGGTCAAGTCAGCCCCAGCATTTT. The encoded protein is CASSQDHGSSQPQHF.

This clonotype was seen more than once but under ten times. A read error may produce the germline difference seen at one junction end. The V and J genes are TRBV6-5 and TRBJ1-1; D remains ambiguous. The CDR3 loop spans 14 amino acids. Germline V gene sequence: CDR1 MNHEY, CDR2 SVGAGI. In DNA, the CDR3 is TGTGCCAGCAGTTACTCAGGGTTGAGCACTGAGGCTTTCTTT. Protein: CASSYSGLSTEAFF.